This TCR beta chain was observed in a study of cytomegalovirus exposure and HLA in healthy donors. The PCR had 60 Vbeta and 13 Jbeta primers. Profiling relied on immunoSEQ multiplex PCR, and the TCRdb table lists in-frame clones only, not all of them. The sample records roughly 70,000 clones, roughly 74% being singletons. V was pared by 3 bases and J by 5 bases, with 11 bases of the junction left unmatched. Germline V gives CDR1 ENHRY, CDR2 SYGVKD. The CDR3 spans 16 residues. Study-wide points: Reports credit the classifier with highly specific, highly sensitive diagnosis of cytomegalovirus status. Earlier findings revealed that most TCR beta V segments proved productive either about 90% or about 30% of the time.

Details on this clone: Its specificity is unknown.

The chain employs TRBV10-3 and TRBJ2-5, with 8 bases identical to TRBD2. The source of this sequence is a human donor in good health. Specimen: PBMCs. CDR3 protein: CAISEGSTGGPETQYF. In DNA form, the CDR3 reads TGTGCCATCAGTGAAGGATCGACGGGAGGGCCTGAGACCCAGTACTTC.